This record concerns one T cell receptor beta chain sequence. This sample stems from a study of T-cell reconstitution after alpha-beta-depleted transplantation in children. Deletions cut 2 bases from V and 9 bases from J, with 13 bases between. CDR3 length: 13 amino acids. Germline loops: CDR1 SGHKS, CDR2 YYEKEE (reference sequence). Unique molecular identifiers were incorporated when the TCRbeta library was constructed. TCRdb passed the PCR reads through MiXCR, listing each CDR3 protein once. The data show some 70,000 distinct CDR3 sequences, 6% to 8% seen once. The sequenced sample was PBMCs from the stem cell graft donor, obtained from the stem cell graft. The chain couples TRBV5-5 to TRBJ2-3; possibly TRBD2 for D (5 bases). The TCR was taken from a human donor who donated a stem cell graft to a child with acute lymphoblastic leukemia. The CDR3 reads CASSFRTEDTQYF. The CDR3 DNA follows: TGTGCCAGCAGCTTCCGGACGGAGGACACGCAGTATTTT.